Following are 29 T cell receptor beta chains from one sample sequenced in a study of CXCR3-negative and CXCR3-positive naive CD8 T cells. Study results and limitations: Higher TRB CDR3 hydrophobicity marked CXCR3-positive naive cells relative to CXCR3-negative naive cells.

It was by 5' RACE with UMI labels that the TRB cDNA libraries were prepared. For each CDR3 protein, TCRdb gives one entry from its re-call of the 5' RACE reads, without DNA. The sample has approximately 7,000 distinct CDR3 sequences. For these TCRs, the target antigens are not known. Sequenced material: naive CXCR3+ CD8+ T cells from blood. Subset here: CD45RO-CCR7+CD27+CD95- naive CD8+ T cells expressing CXCR3 (TNR3+). Source of these receptors: a human donor in good health. Some clones in this sample may be carry-over from other donors' samples.

This chain links TRBV27 with TRBJ1-1; the TRBD1 assignment by TCRdb is unverifiable without DNA. This CDR3 contains 13 residues. CDR1 is MNHEY and CDR2 is SMNVEV in the germline V gene (reference sequence). The CDR3 loop is CASRTGIFTEAFF.

By frequency, this clonotype registers medium-sized. This chain uses TRBV7-3 with TRBJ2-1; there is no DNA to check the TCRdb D call of TRBD1. Germline assignment: CDR1 SGHTA and CDR2 FQGTGA. This CDR3 spans 15 amino acids. CDR3 sequence: CASSSRDSKYNEQFF. The full variable domain, with the rest looked up from reference TRBV7-3 and TRBJ2-1, is GAGVSQTPSNKVTEKGKYVELRCDPISGHTALYWYRQSLGQGPEFLIYFQGTGAADDSGLPNDRFFAVRPEGSVSTLKIQRTERGDSAVYLCASSSRDSKYNEQFFGPGTRLTVL.

Measured by frequency, this clonotype is medium-sized. The chain is built from TRBV29-1 and TRBJ2-1. Germline-derived CDR1 and CDR2 are SQVTM and ANQGSEA. The CDR3 is made up of 13 amino acids. The chain's CDR3 is CSVVRGTYNEQFF.

The CDR3 here is CSAPPGPAYEQYF. The V gene is TRBV20-1, the J gene TRBJ2-7; TCRdb reports TRBD1, a call that lacks DNA to check it against. CDR3 length equals 13 residues. Germline V gene sequence: CDR1 DFQATT, CDR2 SNEGSKA (reference sequence).

Judged by frequency, this clonotype is medium-sized. The chain has TRBV7-9 and TRBJ1-2; without DNA, the TCRdb call of TRBD1 cannot be checked. CDR3 length: 16 amino acids. Germline CDR1 is SEHNR and CDR2 is FQNEAQ (reference sequence). The CDR3 here is CASSSGTIPANYGYTF.

Its frequency marks this clonotype as medium-sized. The chain recombines TRBV29-1 with TRBJ2-2. CDR3 length equals 14 residues. Germline-derived CDR1 and CDR2 are SQVTM and ANQGSEA. The CDR3 loop is CSVVPSGNTGELFF.

This clonotype is deemed medium-sized (0.01 to 0.1%) by its frequency. This chain links TRBV11-1 with TRBJ2-2. The V gene's germline CDR1 is SGHAT and CDR2 FQDESV (reference sequence). The CDR3 is made up of 16 amino acids. The CDR3 sequence is CASSPQVWKNTGELFF.

The chain combines TRBV29-1 with TRBJ2-7; TCRdb's D call of TRBD1 is untestable without DNA. Germline assignment: CDR1 SQVTM and CDR2 ANQGSEA. The CDR3 totals 13 residues. CDR3 sequence reads: CSVESQGVYEQYF.

The chain links TRBV27 to TRBJ1-1; TCRdb reports TRBD1, a call that lacks DNA to check it against. CDR1 MNHEY and CDR2 SMNVEV come from the germline V gene (reference sequence). The CDR3 totals 14 residues. The CDR3 spells CASSADRVNTEAFF.

Its frequency marks this clonotype as medium-sized. The chain couples TRBV7-3 to TRBJ2-1. The CDR3 totals 14 residues. Germline CDR1 and CDR2: SGHTA and FQGTGA. CDR3 residues: CASSLGVALDEQFF.

The V gene is TRBV4-1, the J gene TRBJ2-2. Germline CDR1 reads MGHRA; CDR2 reads YSYEKL. The CDR3 runs to 15 residues. CDR3 protein: CASSQPAFDTGELFF.

CDR3 sequence reads: CASSLLPTVGDTQYF. This chain joins TRBV28 and TRBJ2-3. Germline CDR1 MDHEN, CDR2 SYDVKM. The CDR3 is made up of 15 amino acids.

This clonotype is deemed medium-sized by its frequency. This CDR3 is CASSLGLAGGSLNTGELFF. The chain is built from TRBV7-8 and TRBJ2-2; the TCRdb D gene call, TRBD2, has no DNA to confirm it. Germline V CDR1 and CDR2: SGHVS, FQNEAQ. This CDR3 has 19 amino acids.

Frequency places this clonotype as medium-sized. The chain uses TRBV7-8 and TRBJ2-7; TCRdb's D gene call, TRBD2, goes unchecked for lack of DNA. Germline V lookup: CDR1 SGHVS, CDR2 FQNEAQ. The CDR3 length is 12 residues. The CDR3: CASSFEGHEQYF.

Measured by frequency, this clonotype is medium-sized. The gene calls are TRBV6-2 or TRBV6-3 and TRBJ1-5; as DNA is missing, the TRBD1 call by TCRdb cannot be tested. Germline assignment: CDR1 MNHEY and CDR2 SVGEGT. The CDR3 consists of 16 residues. CDR3: CASSPLRAGSDQPQHF.

The chain links TRBV7-6 to TRBJ2-5; TCRdb gives TRBD1 as the D gene, but with no DNA this cannot be confirmed. CDR3 length: 18 amino acids. Germline CDR1 reads SGHVS; CDR2 reads FNYEAQ. This CDR3 is CASSLPSRRANYQETQYF. Full variable domain (missing parts from reference TRBV7-6 and TRBJ2-5): GAGVSQSPRYKVTKRGQDVALRCDPISGHVSLYWYRQALGQGPEFLTYFNYEAQQDKSGLPNDRFSAERPEGSISTLTIQRTEQRDSAMYRCASSLPSRRANYQETQYFGPGTRLLVL.

Frequency places this clonotype as medium-sized (0.01 to 0.1%). The V and J genes are TRBV28 and TRBJ2-7; the D gene TCRdb calls, TRBD1, cannot be checked with no DNA. Per germline, CDR1 MDHEN and CDR2 SYDVKM. This CDR3 has 13 residues. The CDR3 loop is CASSPLGPEEQYF.

This chain links TRBV11-1 with TRBJ1-2. The V gene's germline CDR1 is SGHAT and CDR2 FQDESV (reference sequence). This CDR3 is built from 13 residues. CDR3 sequence: CASSYSDNYGYTF.

By frequency, this clonotype registers medium-sized. V gene TRBV27 combines with J gene TRBJ2-7; TCRdb names TRBD2, which stays unverified in the absence of DNA. There are 14 residues in the CDR3. Germline CDR1 is MNHEY and CDR2 is SMNVEV (reference sequence). This CDR3 is CASSQGPRPYEQYF.

CDR3: CASSLGHSGANVLTF. The chain uses TRBV7-6 and TRBJ2-6. This CDR3 is built from 15 residues. CDR1 is SGHVS, CDR2 FNYEAQ, per germline.

The V and J genes are TRBV5-1 and TRBJ2-4; the TCRdb D gene call, TRBD1, has no DNA to confirm it. The CDR3 runs 17 residues. Looked up from germline, CDR1 is SGHRS and CDR2 is YFSETQ. The CDR3 sequence is CASSLGGHSLTKNIQYF.

In terms of frequency, this clonotype is medium-sized. V usage is TRBV21-1 and J usage is TRBJ2-5; TCRdb picks TRBD1, but there is no DNA to check that call. TRBV21-1 is labeled a pseudogene. The CDR3 consists of 14 residues. This chain's CDR3 is CASLLGTVAQTQYF.

The chain uses TRBV2 and TRBJ2-7; TCRdb returns TRBD1, unconfirmable since there is no DNA. Germline assignment: CDR1 SNHLY and CDR2 FYNNEI. This CDR3 is built from 14 residues. The CDR3 is CASISGQGRLEQYF.

In terms of frequency, this clonotype is medium-sized. This chain joins TRBV20-1 and TRBJ2-7; TCRdb lists TRBD1, though no DNA is available to test this call. The CDR3 has 14 amino acids. Germline assignment: CDR1 DFQATT and CDR2 SNEGSKA (reference sequence). The CDR3 sequence: CSARDLGGLDEQYF.

This clonotype is called medium-sized based on its frequency. The J gene is TRBJ2-7, the V gene TRBV29-1; there is no DNA to check the TCRdb D call of TRBD2. Per the germline V gene, CDR1 is SQVTM and CDR2 is ANQGSEA. The CDR3 sequence is 12 residues long. CDR3 protein: CSGTSGSYEQYF.

The V call is TRBV13, the J call TRBJ2-3; TCRdb designates TRBD2, a call that cannot be tested without DNA. Looked up from germline, CDR1 is PRHDT and CDR2 is FYEKMQ (reference sequence). There are 17 residues in the CDR3. The chain's CDR3 is CASSSPGLAGTTDTQYF.

The V gene is TRBV25-1, the J gene TRBJ2-3. This CDR3 has 14 residues. CDR1 and CDR2 from the germline V gene are MGHDK and SYGVNS. CDR3 residues: CASSEADRRDTQYF.

The chain has TRBV12-3 or TRBV12-4 and TRBJ2-3. The length of the CDR3 is 14 residues. The CDR3 here is CASNSEASTDTQYF.

The rearrangement uses TRBV20-1 and TRBJ2-1. Germline CDR1 reads DFQATT; CDR2 reads SNEGSKA (reference sequence). This CDR3 has 14 amino acids. The CDR3 here is CSASSASSYNEQFF.